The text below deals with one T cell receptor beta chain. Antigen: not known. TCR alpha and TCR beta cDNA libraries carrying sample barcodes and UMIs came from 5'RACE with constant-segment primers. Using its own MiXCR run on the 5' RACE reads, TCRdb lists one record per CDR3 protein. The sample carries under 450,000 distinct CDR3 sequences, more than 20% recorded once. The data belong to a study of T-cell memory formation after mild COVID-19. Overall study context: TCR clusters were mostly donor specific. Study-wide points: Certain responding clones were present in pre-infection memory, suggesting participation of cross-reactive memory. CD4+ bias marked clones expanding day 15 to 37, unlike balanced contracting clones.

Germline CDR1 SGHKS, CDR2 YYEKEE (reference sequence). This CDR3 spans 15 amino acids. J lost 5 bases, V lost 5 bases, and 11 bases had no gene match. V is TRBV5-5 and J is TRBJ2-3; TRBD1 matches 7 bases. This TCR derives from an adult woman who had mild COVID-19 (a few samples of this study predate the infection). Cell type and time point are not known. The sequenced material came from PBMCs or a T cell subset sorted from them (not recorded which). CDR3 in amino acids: CASRADRVIGDTQYF. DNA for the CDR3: TGTGCCAGCAGAGCCGACAGGGTTATTGGAGATACGCAGTATTTT.